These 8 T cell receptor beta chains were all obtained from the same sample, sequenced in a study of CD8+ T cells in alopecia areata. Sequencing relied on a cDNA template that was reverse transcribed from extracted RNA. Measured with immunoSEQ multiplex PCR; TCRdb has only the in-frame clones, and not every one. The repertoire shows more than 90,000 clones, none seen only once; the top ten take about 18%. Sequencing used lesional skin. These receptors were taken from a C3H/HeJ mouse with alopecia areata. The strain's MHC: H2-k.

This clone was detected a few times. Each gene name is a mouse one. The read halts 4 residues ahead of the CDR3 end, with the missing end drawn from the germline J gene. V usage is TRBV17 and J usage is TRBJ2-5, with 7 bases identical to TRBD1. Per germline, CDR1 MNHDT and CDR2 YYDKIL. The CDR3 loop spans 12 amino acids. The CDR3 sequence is CASSRTGDTQYF. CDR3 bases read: TGTGCTAGCAGTAGGACAGGGGAC.

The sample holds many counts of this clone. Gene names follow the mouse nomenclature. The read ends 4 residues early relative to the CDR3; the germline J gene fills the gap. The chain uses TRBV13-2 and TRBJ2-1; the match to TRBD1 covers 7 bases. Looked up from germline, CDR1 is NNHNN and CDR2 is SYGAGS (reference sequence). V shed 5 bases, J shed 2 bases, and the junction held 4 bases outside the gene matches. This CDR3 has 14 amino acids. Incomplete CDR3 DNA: TGTGCCAGCGGGGCCGGGACAGACTATGCT. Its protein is CASGAGTDYA. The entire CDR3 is CASGAGTDYAEQFF.

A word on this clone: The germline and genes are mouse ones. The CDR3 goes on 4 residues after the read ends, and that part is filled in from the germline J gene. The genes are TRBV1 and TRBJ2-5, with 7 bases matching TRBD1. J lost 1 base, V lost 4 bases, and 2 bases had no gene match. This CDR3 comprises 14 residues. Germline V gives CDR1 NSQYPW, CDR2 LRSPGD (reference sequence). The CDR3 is CTCSVQGDQDTQYF. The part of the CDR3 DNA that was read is TGCACCTGCAGTGTGCAGGGGGACCAAGAC.

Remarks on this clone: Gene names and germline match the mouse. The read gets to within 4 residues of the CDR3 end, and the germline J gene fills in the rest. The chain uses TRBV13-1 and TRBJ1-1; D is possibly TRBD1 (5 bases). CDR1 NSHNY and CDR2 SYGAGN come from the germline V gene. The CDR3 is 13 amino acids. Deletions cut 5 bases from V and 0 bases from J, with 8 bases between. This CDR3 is CASSLRANTEVFF. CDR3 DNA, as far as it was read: TGTGCCAGCAGCCTCAGGGCAAACACA.

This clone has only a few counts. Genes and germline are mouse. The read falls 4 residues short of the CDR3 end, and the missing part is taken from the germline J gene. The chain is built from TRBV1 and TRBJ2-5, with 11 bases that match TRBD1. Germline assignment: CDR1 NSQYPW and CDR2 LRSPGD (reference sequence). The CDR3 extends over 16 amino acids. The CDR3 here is CTCSADRTGGRDTQYF. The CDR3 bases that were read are TGCACCTGCAGTGCAGATCGGACAGGGGGCAGGGAC.

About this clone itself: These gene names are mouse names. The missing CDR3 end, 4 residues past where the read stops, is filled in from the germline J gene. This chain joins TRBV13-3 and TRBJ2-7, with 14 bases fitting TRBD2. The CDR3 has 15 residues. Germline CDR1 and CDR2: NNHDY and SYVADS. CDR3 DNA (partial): TGTGCCAGCAGTGAGGGACTGGGGGGGCGCGAT. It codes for CASSEGLGGRD. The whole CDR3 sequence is CASSEGLGGRDEQYF.

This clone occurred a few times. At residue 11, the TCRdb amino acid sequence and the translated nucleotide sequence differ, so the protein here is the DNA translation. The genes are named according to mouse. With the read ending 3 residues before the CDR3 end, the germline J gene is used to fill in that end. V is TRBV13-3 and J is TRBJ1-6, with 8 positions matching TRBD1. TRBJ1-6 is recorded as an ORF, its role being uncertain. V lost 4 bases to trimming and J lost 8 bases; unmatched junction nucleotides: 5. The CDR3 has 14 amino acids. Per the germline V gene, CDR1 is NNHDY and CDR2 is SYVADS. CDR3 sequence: CASSPDRGDSPLYF. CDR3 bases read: TGTGCCAGCAGTCCCGACAGGGGTGATTCGCCC.

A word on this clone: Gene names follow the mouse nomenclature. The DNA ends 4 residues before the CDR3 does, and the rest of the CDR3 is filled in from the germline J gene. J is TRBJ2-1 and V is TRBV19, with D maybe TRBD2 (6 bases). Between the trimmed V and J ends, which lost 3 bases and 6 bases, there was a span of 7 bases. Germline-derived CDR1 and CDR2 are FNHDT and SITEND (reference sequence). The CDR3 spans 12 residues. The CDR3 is CASSRDFAEQFF. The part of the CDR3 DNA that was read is TGTGCCAGCAGTAGGGACTTTGCT.